Presented here are 17 T cell receptor beta chains from one specimen sequenced in a study of identical twins. TCRdb recomputed calls from the 5' RACE reads with MiXCR, one row per CDR3 protein. The table includes about 470,000 distinct CDR3 sequences, approximately 25% detected once. The same specimen was also included in a second study, on T cells expressing NK-cell markers.

Sequencing used CD4+ T cells sorted from blood. All receptors come from a woman aged 18 to 35 in good health.

This clonotype has only a few counts. The rearrangement joins TRBV20-1 to TRBJ2-2; 11 nucleotides match TRBD2. Germline V gene lookup returns CDR1 DFQATT and CDR2 SNEGSKA (reference sequence). The CDR3 is 15 residues long. V gave up 5 bases and J gave up 7 bases; unmatched junction bases: 9. CDR3 loop: CSAPLAGVVGGELFF. The CDR3 DNA is TGCAGTGCTCCACTAGCGGGAGTAGTTGGCGGGGAGCTGTTTTTT.

The CDR3, as DNA: TGTGCCAGCAGTTGGAGGGGCCGCCAAAGGATAGATGGCTACACCTTC. Its translation: CASSWRGRQRIDGYTF. V gene TRBV12-3 or TRBV12-4 combines with J gene TRBJ1-2; a possible D gene is TRBD1 (5 bases). This CDR3 is 16 amino acids long. V was cut by 4 bases and J by 6 bases, with 21 bases left in between.

V is TRBV7-7 and J is TRBJ2-3; D is unresolved. Trimming pared 5 bases from V and 2 bases from J, leaving 11 bases between. The CDR3 has 14 amino acids. Germline assignment: CDR1 SSHAT and CDR2 FNYEAQ (reference sequence). CDR3 in DNA: TGTGCCAGCAGCCAAAGATACAACACAGATACGCAGTATTTT. Residues: CASSQRYNTDTQYF. The entire variable domain, with the rest obtained from reference TRBV7-7 and TRBJ2-3, is as follows: GAGVSQSPRYKVTKRGQDVTLRCDPISSHATLYWYQQALGQGPEFLTYFNYEAQPDKSGLPSDRFSAERPEGSISTLTIQRTEQRDSAMYRCASSQRYNTDTQYFGPGTRLTVL.

The V gene is TRBV7-2, the J gene TRBJ2-2, with 7 positions matching TRBD1. The germline V gene encodes CDR1 SGHTA and CDR2 FQGNSA. The length of the CDR3 is 15 residues. Trimming at V came to 1 base and at J to 4 bases, leaving 3 bases not matched to a gene. The CDR3 DNA follows: TGTGCCAGCAGCTTAGGGAACAGGGGCACCGGGGAGCTGTTTTTT. It translates to CASSLGNRGTGELFF. Combining the CDR3 with reference TRBV7-2 and TRBJ2-2 gives the whole variable domain GAGVSQSPSNKVTEKGKDVELRCDPISGHTALYWYRQSLGQGLEFLIYFQGNSAPDKSGLPSDRFSAERTGGSVSTLTIQRTQQEDSAVYLCASSLGNRGTGELFFGEGSRLTVL.

This clonotype was seen a handful of times. This chain connects TRBV12-5 to TRBJ2-2; 8 bases agree with TRBD2. From germline, CDR1 is LGHNT and CDR2 FRNRAP. This CDR3 comprises 17 residues. With 1 base clipped from V and 4 bases from J, the junction kept 8 bases outside the gene matches. The CDR3 bases are TGTGCTAGTGGTTTGGGGTTAATGAGCGGGAGCACCGGGGAGCTGTTTTTT. This gives the protein CASGLGLMSGSTGELFF.

This clonotype was seen a handful of times. The rearrangement joins TRBV12-3 or TRBV12-4 to TRBJ1-2, with 8 nucleotides matching TRBD1. V lost 6 bases to trimming and J lost 4 bases; unmatched junction nucleotides: 7. This CDR3 region has 14 residues. CDR3 sequence: CASRVTGAGYGYTF. CDR3 sequence (DNA): TGTGCCAGCAGGGTGACAGGGGCGGGCTATGGCTACACCTTC.

A few counts support this clonotype. V gene TRBV5-1 combines with J gene TRBJ2-2; D may be TRBD2 (5 bases). The CDR3 spans 15 residues. The germline V gene has CDR1 SGHRS and CDR2 YFSETQ. Deletions cut 1 base from V and 6 bases from J, with 13 bases between. The CDR3: CASSLTTRGAGELFF. CDR3 in DNA: TGCGCCAGCAGCTTGACGACTCGGGGAGCCGGGGAGCTGTTTTTT. The entire variable domain, with the rest obtained from reference TRBV5-1 and TRBJ2-2, is as follows: KAGVTQTPRYLIKTRGQQVTLSCSPISGHRSVSWYQQTPGQGLQFLFEYFSETQRNKGNFPGRFSGRQFSNSRSEMNVSTLELGDSALYLCASSLTTRGAGELFFGEGSRLTVL.

A few counts support this clonotype. The CDR3: CAWRKLAGNTPYEQYF. CDR3 bases: TGTGCCTGGAGAAAACTAGCGGGTAACACCCCCTACGAGCAGTACTTC. The chain carries TRBV30 and TRBJ2-7; 9 nucleotides match TRBD2. The J segment lost 2 bases and the V segment lost 3 bases, leaving 11 bases of the junction unmatched. The germline CDR1 and CDR2 sequences are GTSNPN and SVGIG (reference sequence). The CDR3 totals 16 residues. The full variable domain, completed using reference TRBV30 and TRBJ2-7, is SQTIHQWPATLVQPVGSPLSLECTVEGTSNPNLYWYRQAAGRGLQLLFYSVGIGQISSEVPQNLSASRPQDRQFILSSKKLLLSDSGFYLCAWRKLAGNTPYEQYFGPGTRLTVT.

Many counts were recorded for this clonotype. The gene calls are TRBV5-6 and TRBJ1-2; D may be TRBD1 (5 bases). Germline CDR1 is SGHDT and CDR2 is YYEEEE. The CDR3 contains 13 residues. V lost 4 bases and J 6 bases, leaving 13 bases between the germline ends. CDR3 in amino acids: CASSPGDRNGYTF. The CDR3 nucleotides are TGTGCCAGCAGCCCGGGGGATAGGAATGGCTACACCTTC.

The chain is built from TRBV7-9 and TRBJ2-7, with TRBD1 matching over 8 bases. The junction had 5 bases not matched to a gene; V was cut back by 2 bases and J by 11 bases. The CDR3 length is 12 residues. CDR1 SEHNR and CDR2 FQNEAQ come from the germline V gene (reference sequence). Here the CDR3 reads CASSLISDREYF. For the CDR3, the DNA is TGTGCCAGCAGCTTAATATCGGACAGGGAGTACTTC.

This clonotype was detected a few times. The gene calls are TRBV10-3 and TRBJ2-5; D perhaps matches TRBD1 (6 bases). The CDR3 contains 14 residues. Germline assignment: CDR1 ENHRY and CDR2 SYGVKD. V lost 5 bases, J lost 2 bases, and 12 bases lay in between. The CDR3 nucleotides are TGTGCCATCAGTATCCGGGACAAACAAGAGACCCAGTACTTC. Its translation is CAISIRDKQETQYF.

The chain employs TRBV5-5 and TRBJ2-1; D is possibly TRBD1 (6 bases). Trimming took off 4 bases at V and 3 bases at J, with 14 bases between the two ends. The CDR3 loop spans 15 amino acids. Germline V gene sequence: CDR1 SGHKS, CDR2 YYEKEE (reference sequence). As DNA, the CDR3 is TGTGCCAGCAGCCTCCTCCAGGACAGCTACAATGAGCAGTTCTTC. Translated: CASSLLQDSYNEQFF.

The V call is TRBV5-5, the J call TRBJ2-1; a possible D gene is TRBD2 (6 bases). Germline CDR1 is SGHKS and CDR2 is YYEKEE (reference sequence). CDR3 size: 17 residues. The germline V and J ends were trimmed by 2 bases and 7 bases, with 22 bases remaining between them. CDR3: CASSLWVRAGSVNEQFF. The CDR3 nucleotides read TGTGCCAGCAGCTTATGGGTCAGGGCGGGGTCTGTGAATGAGCAGTTCTTC.

The chain links TRBV7-2 to TRBJ2-2, with 7 bases identical to TRBD2. This CDR3 has 14 amino acids. Germline-derived CDR1 and CDR2 are SGHTA and FQGNSA. The V segment lost 5 bases and the J segment 6 bases; nucleotides outside the gene matches: 6. As DNA, the CDR3 is TGTGCCAGCAGCCTGGGGGGGGGATCCGGGGAGCTGTTTTTT. Its protein product is CASSLGGGSGELFF.

This clonotype was counted a few times. V is TRBV6-5 and J is TRBJ2-7, with unresolved D. This CDR3 comprises 14 residues. CDR1 is MNHEY, CDR2 SVGAGI, per germline. The V and J ends lost 4 bases and 5 bases respectively, with 15 bases between them. The CDR3 sequence: CASSSGRQWNEQYF. In nucleotides, the CDR3 is TGTGCCAGCAGTTCAGGCAGGCAATGGAACGAGCAGTACTTC.

This clonotype was observed a handful of times. The chain uses TRBV2 and TRBJ2-5; 9 bases line up with TRBD2. This CDR3 spans 15 amino acids. J gave up 2 bases and V 7 bases, and 8 bases lay outside the gene matches. Germline loops: CDR1 SNHLY, CDR2 FYNNEI. CDR3 residues: CASTGGGGRQETQYF. In DNA, the CDR3 is TGTGCCAGCACCGGCGGGGGGGGCCGACAAGAGACCCAGTACTTC.

The V and J genes are TRBV19 and TRBJ2-2; D may correspond to TRBD1 or TRBD2 (5 bases each). The CDR3 extends over 15 amino acids. Germline V lookup: CDR1 LNHDA, CDR2 SQIVND (reference sequence). Trimming took 2 bases from V and 6 from J, leaving 13 bases between them. CDR3 protein: CASSIRGVIAGELFF. The CDR3, as DNA: TGTGCCAGTAGTATAAGGGGAGTGATCGCCGGGGAGCTGTTTTTT.